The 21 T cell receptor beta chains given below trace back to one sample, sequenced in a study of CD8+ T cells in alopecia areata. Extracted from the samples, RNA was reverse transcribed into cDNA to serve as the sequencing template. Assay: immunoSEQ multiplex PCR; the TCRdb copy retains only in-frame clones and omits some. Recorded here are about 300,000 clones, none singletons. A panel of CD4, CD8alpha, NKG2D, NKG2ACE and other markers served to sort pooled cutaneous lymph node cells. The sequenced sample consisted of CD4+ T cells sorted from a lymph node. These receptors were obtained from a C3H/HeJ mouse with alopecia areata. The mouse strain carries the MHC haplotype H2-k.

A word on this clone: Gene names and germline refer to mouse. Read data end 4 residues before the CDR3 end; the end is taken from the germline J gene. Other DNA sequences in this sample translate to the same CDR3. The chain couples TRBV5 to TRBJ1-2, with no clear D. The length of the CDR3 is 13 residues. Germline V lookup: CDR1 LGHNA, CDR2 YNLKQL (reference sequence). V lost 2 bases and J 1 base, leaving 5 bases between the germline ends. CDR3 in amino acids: CASSQQENSDYTF. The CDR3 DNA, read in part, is TGTGCCAGCAGCCAACAGGAAAACTCC.

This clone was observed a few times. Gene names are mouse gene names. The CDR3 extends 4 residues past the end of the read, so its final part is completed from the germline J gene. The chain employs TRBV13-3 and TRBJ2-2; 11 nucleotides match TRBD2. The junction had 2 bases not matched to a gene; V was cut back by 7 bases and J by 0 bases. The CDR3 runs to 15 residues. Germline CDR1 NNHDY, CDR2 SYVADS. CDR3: CASRTGGTNTGQLYF. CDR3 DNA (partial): TGTGCCAGCCGGACTGGGGGGACAAACACCGGG. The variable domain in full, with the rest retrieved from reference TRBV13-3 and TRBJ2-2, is EAAVTQSPRSKVAVTGGKVTLSCHQTNNHDYMYWYRQDTGHGLRLIHYSYVADSTEKGDIPDGYKASRPSQENFSLILELASLSQTAVYFCASRTGGTNTGQLYFGEGSKLTVL.

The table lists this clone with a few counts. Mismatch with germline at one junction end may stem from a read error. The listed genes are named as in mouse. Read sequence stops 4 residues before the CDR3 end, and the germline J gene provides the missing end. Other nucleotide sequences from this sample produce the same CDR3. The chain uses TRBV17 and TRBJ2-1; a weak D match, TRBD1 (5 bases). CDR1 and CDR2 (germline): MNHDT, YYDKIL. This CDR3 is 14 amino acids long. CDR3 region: CASSRDRNYAEQFF. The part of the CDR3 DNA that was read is TGTGCTAGCAGTCGAGACAGAAACTATGCT.

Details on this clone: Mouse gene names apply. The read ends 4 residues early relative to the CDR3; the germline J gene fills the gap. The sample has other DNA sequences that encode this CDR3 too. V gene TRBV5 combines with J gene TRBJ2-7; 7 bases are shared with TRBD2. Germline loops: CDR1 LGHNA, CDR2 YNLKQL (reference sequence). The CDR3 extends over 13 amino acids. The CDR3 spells CASSQTGLYEQYF. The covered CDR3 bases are TGTGCCAGCAGCCAAACGGGACTGTAT.

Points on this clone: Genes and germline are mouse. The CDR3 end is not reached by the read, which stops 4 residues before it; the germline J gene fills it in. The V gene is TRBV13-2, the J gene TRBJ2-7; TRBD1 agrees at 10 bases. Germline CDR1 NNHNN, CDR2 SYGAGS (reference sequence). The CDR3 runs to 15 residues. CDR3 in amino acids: CASGDVRTGGYEQYF. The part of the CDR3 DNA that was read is TGTGCCAGCGGTGATGTTCGGACAGGGGGATAT.

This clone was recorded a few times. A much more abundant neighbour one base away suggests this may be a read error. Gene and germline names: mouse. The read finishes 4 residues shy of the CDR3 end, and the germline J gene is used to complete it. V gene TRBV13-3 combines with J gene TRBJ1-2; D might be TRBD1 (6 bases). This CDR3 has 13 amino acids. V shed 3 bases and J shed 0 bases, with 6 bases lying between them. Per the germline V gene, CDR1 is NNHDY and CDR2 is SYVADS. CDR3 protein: CASSGDTNSDYTF. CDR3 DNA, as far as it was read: TGTGCCAGCAGTGGGGACACAAACTCC.

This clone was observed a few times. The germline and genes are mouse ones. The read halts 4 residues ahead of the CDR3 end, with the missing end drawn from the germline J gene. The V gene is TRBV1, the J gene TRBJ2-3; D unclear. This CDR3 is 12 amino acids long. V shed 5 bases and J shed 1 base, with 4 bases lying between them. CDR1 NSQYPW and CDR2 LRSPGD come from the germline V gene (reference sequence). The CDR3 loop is CTCSPGAETLYF. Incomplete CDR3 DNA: TGCACCTGCAGTCCAGGTGCAGAA.

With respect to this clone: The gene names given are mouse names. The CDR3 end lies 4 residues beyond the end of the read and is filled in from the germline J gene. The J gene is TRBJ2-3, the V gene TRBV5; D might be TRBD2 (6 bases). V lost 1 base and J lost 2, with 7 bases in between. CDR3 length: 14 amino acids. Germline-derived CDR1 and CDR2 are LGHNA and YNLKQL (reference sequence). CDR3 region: CASSQGGDAETLYF. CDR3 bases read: TGTGCCAGCAGCCAAGGGGGGGATGCAGAA.

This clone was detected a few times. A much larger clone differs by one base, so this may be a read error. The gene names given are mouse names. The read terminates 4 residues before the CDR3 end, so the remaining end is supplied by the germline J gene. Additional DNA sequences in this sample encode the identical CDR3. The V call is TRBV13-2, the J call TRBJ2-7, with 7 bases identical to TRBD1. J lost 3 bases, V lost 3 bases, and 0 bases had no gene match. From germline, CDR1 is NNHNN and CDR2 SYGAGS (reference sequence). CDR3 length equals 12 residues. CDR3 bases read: TGTGCCAGCGGTGGGGACAGCTAT. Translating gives CASGGDSY. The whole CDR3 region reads CASGGDSYEQYF.

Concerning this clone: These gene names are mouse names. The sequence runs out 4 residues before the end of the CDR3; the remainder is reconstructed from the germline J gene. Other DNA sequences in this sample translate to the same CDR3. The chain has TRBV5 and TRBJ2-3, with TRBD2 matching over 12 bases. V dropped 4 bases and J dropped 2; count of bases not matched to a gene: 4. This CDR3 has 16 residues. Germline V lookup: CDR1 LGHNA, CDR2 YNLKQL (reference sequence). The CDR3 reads CASSPGTGGTAETLYF. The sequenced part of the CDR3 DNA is TGTGCCAGCAGCCCCGGGACTGGGGGGACTGCAGAA.

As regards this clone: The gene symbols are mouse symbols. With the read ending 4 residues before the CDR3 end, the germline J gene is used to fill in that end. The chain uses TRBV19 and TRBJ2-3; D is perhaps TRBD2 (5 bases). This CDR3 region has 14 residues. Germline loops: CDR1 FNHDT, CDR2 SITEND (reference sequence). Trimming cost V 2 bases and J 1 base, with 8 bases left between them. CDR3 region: CASSISWGAETLYF. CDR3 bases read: TGTGCCAGCAGTATCAGCTGGGGTGCAGAA.

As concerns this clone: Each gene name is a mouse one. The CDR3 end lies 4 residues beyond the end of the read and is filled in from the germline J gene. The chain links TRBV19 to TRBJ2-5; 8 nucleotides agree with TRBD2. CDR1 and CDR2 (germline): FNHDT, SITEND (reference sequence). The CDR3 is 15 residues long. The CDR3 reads CASSPKTGVGDTQYF. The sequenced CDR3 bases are TGTGCCAGCAGTCCCAAGACTGGGGTGGGGGAC.

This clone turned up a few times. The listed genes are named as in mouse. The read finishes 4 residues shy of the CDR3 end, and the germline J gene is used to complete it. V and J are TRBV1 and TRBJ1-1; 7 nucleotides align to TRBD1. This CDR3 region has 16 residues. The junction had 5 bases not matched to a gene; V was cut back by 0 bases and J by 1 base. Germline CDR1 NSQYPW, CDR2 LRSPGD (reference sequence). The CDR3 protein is CTCSADNRQGNTEVFF. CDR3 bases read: TGCACCTGCAGTGCAGATAACCGACAGGGAAACACA.

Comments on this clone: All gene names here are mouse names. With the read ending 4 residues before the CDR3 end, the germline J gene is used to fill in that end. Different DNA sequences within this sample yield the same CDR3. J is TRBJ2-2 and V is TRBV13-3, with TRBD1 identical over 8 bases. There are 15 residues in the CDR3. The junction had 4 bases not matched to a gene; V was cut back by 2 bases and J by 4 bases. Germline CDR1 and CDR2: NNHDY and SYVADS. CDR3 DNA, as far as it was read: TGTGCCAGCAGTGAAGGACAGGGAGGCACCGGG. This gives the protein CASSEGQGGTG. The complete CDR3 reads CASSEGQGGTGQLYF.

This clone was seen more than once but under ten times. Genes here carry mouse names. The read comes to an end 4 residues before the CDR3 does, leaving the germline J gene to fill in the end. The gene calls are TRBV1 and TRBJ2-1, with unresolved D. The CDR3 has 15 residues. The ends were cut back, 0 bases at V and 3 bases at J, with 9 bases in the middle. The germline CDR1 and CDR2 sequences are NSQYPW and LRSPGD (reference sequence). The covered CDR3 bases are TGCACCTGCAGTGCAGATAAATGGTTCTATGCT. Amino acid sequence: CTCSADKWFYA. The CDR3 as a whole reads CTCSADKWFYAEQFF.

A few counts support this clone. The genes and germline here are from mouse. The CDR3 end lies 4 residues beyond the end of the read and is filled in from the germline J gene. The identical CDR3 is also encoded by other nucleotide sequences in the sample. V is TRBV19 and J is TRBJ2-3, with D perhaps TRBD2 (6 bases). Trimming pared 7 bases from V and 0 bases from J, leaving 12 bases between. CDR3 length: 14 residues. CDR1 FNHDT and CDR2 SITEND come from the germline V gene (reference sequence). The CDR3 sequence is CASSRGTSAETLYF. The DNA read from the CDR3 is TGTGCCAGCTCCCGGGGGACTAGTGCAGAA.

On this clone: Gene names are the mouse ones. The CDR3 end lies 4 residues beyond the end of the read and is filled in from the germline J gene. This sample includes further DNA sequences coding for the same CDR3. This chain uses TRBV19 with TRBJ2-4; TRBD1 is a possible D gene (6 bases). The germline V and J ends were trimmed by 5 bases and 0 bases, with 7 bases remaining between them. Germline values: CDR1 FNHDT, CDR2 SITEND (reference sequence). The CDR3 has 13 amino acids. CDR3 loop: CASRQGSQNTLYF. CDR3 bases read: TGTGCCAGCAGACAGGGAAGTCAAAAC.

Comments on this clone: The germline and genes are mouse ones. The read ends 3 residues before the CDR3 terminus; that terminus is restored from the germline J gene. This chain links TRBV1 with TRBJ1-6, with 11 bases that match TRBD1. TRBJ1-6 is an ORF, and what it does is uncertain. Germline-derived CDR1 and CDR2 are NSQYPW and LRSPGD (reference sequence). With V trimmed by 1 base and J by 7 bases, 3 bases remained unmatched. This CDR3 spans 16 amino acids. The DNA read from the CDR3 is TGCACCTGCAGTGCAGGGACAGGGGGCGGAAATTCGCCC. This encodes CTCSAGTGGGNSP. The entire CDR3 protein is CTCSAGTGGGNSPLYF.

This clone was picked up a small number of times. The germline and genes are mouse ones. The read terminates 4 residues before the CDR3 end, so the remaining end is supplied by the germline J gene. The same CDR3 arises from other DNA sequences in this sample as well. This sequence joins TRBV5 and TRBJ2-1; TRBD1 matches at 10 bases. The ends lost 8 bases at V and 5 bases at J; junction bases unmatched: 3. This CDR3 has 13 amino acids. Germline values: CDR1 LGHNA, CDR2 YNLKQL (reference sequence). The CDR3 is CASSGTGDAEQFF. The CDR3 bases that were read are TGTGCCAGCTCAGGGACAGGGGATGCT.

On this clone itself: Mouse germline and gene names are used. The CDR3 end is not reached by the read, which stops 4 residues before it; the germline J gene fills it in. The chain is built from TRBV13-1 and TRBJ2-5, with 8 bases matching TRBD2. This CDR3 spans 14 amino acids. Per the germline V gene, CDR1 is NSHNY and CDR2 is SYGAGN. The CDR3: CASSDGDWRDTQYF. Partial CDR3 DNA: TGTGCCAGCAGTGATGGGGACTGGCGAGAC.

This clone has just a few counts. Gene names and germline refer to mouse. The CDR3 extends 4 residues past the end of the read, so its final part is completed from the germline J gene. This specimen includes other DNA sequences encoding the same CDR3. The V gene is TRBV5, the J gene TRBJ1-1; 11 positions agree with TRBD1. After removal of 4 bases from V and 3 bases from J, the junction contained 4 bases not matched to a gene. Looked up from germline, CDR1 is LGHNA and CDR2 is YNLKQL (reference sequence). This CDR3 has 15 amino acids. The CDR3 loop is CASSLGTGGDTEVFF. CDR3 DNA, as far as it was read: TGTGCCAGCAGCCTGGGGACAGGGGGGGACACA.